The 20 T cell receptor beta chains presented below share a single source sample, sequenced in a study of T cells in Graves' hyperthyroidism and ophthalmopathy. Amplification of TCR beta CDR3 regions was performed using RNA transcripts as template. Carried out on the TCR CDR3, a first-round RT-PCR used the HTBI primer set. TCRdb fed the multiplex PCR reads into MiXCR, producing one record per CDR3 protein. Of 380,000 or so distinct CDR3 sequences listed, more than 11% are singletons. The material sequenced was blood. These TCRs come from a woman aged 25 to 39 with Graves' hyperthyroidism.

In this sample, this clonotype turned up many times. The V call is TRBV2, the J call TRBJ2-2; D unresolved. The germline V gene has CDR1 SNHLY and CDR2 FYNNEI. This CDR3 is built from 13 residues. The ends were cut back, 8 bases at V and 7 bases at J, with 14 bases in the middle. The DNA for the CDR3 is TGTGCCAGCTTACCCGACAAGAACGGGGAGCTGTTTTTT. This translates into CASLPDKNGELFF.

This clonotype appeared many times. The chain recombines TRBV13 with TRBJ2-5; no definite D call. V was trimmed by 6 bases and J by 3 bases, leaving 26 bases between them. The CDR3 has 18 amino acids. Germline V gives CDR1 PRHDT, CDR2 FYEKMQ (reference sequence). CDR3 region: CASSSVRPRTKKEETQYF. The DNA of the CDR3 is TGTGCCAGCAGTTCGGTGCGCCCCCGGACCAAAAAGGAAGAGACCCAGTACTTC.

This clonotype was seen at least ten times. The chain uses TRBV12-3 or TRBV12-4 and TRBJ2-3, with 14 bases lining up with TRBD2. V gave up 5 bases and J gave up 4 bases; unmatched junction bases: 5. The CDR3 length is 16 residues. DNA of the CDR3: TGTGCCAGCAGTCCAGGGACTAGCGGGAGAGCAGATACGCAGTATTTT. It specifies CASSPGTSGRADTQYF.

The gene calls are TRBV11-2 and TRBJ2-7; 10 bases fit TRBD1. Germline V gene lookup returns CDR1 SGHAT and CDR2 FQNNGV. Losses at the gene ends were 3 bases for V and 7 bases for J; bases not matched to a gene: 3. The CDR3 loop spans 13 amino acids. CDR3 sequence reads: CASSLGTGEEQYF. Written as DNA, the CDR3 is TGTGCCAGCAGCTTGGGGACAGGGGAGGAGCAGTACTTC.

This clonotype was seen a handful of times. The DNA of the CDR3 is TGTGCCAGCTCACCACTTTACTCCACCAGCGGCAGCGGGGGCGGTGAGCAGTTCTTC. Amino acids: CASSPLYSTSGSGGGEQFF. The chain carries TRBV18 and TRBJ2-1; 8 nucleotides match TRBD2. Germline CDR1 is KGHSH and CDR2 is LQKENI. Germline trimming cut 1 base from V and 9 bases from J; bases unmatched to any gene: 20. This CDR3 is built from 19 residues.

At least ten counts were recorded for this clonotype. The V call is TRBV28, the J call TRBJ2-1; 10 bases match TRBD2. Germline CDR1 reads MDHEN; CDR2 reads SYDVKM. V lost 2 bases to trimming and J lost 6 bases; unmatched junction nucleotides: 4. This CDR3 contains 15 residues. The CDR3 nucleotides are TGTGCCAGCAGTTTAGGGGGACTAGCGATCAATGAGCAGTTCTTC. Translated: CASSLGGLAINEQFF.

This clonotype was detected ten times or more. The V and J genes are TRBV2 and TRBJ1-5; TRBD1 agrees at 8 bases. Trimming cost V 6 bases and J 2 bases; bases outside gene matches: 6. The CDR3 consists of 15 residues. From germline, CDR1 is SNHLY and CDR2 FYNNEI. For the CDR3, the DNA is TGTGCCAGCAGGGCTGACAGGGGTCGCAATCAGCCCCAGCATTTT. Translating gives CASRADRGRNQPQHF.

This clonotype was observed many times. The chain links TRBV24-1 to TRBJ2-3; a weak D match, TRBD2 (5 bases). Trimming left V 3 bases short and J 6 bases short, with 18 bases between. CDR1 and CDR2 (germline): KGHDR, SFDVKD. The CDR3 covers 16 residues. The CDR3 DNA is TGTGCCACCAGTGATCCCGCGAGAGCGTGGAGGGATACGCAGTATTTT. The encoded protein is CATSDPARAWRDTQYF.

This clonotype was found many times. The chain uses TRBV20-1 and TRBJ1-1; D remains unclear. This CDR3 region has 12 residues. Germline V gene data show CDR1 as DFQATT and CDR2 as SNEGSKA (reference sequence). The ends were cut back, 4 bases at V and 11 bases at J, with 17 bases in the middle. The CDR3 spells CSATGSLQDAFF. The DNA of the CDR3 is TGCAGTGCTACTGGCAGCCTCCAAGACGCTTTCTTT.

The rearrangement links TRBV19 to TRBJ2-6; D is unclear. This CDR3 contains 15 residues. The germline CDR1 and CDR2 sequences are LNHDA and SQIVND (reference sequence). Trimming took off 5 bases at V and 2 bases at J, with 10 bases between the two ends. CDR3 nucleotide sequence: TGTGCCAGTAGTTCACGCACGACTGGGGCCAACGTCCTGACTTTC. It translates to CASSSRTTGANVLTF.

This clonotype occurred many times. The genes are TRBV7-9 and TRBJ1-1; D might be TRBD1 (5 bases). The CDR3 sequence is 12 residues long. Trimming took 4 bases from V and 6 from J, leaving 9 bases between them. Germline-derived CDR1 and CDR2 are SEHNR and FQNEAQ (reference sequence). CDR3 sequence: CASSSGHAEAFF. The CDR3 DNA reads TGTGCCAGCAGCTCAGGACATGCTGAAGCTTTCTTT.

This clonotype has at least ten counts. The rearrangement links TRBV29-1 to TRBJ2-6; a weak D match, TRBD2 (6 bases). V dropped 3 bases and J dropped 0 bases, with 9 bases sitting between them. Germline assignment: CDR1 SQVTM and CDR2 ANQGSEA. The CDR3 sequence is 15 residues long. CDR3 residues: CSVDAGRSGANVLTF. CDR3 nucleotides: TGCAGCGTTGATGCGGGGCGCTCTGGGGCCAACGTCCTGACTTTC.

This clonotype was counted ten times or more. The V and J genes are TRBV28 and TRBJ2-5, with a possible D match to TRBD1 (6 bases). CDR1 is MDHEN and CDR2 is SYDVKM in the germline V gene. Trimming took off 5 bases at V and 5 bases at J, with 9 bases between the two ends. This CDR3 is built from 12 residues. The CDR3 spells CASSGQTETQYF. The CDR3 DNA reads as TGTGCCAGCAGTGGACAGACGGAGACCCAGTACTTC. Combining the CDR3 with reference TRBV28 and TRBJ2-5 gives the whole variable domain DVKVTQSSRYLVKRTGEKVFLECVQDMDHENMFWYRQDPGLGLRLIYFSYDVKMKEKGDIPEGYSVSREKKERFSLILESASTNQTSMYLCASSGQTETQYFGPGTRLLVL.

This clonotype was seen many times. This chain links TRBV7-3 with TRBJ1-6; 8 positions agree with TRBD1. The CDR3 loop spans 18 amino acids. After removal of 0 bases from V and 0 bases from J, the junction contained 4 bases not matched to a gene. Looked up from germline, CDR1 is SGHTA and CDR2 is FQGTGA. The CDR3 loop reads CASSLTTGANSYNSPLHF. The DNA for the CDR3 is TGTGCCAGCAGCTTAACGACAGGGGCGAACTCCTATAATTCACCCCTCCACTTT.

The chain joins TRBV20-1 to TRBJ2-7; 7 nucleotides align to TRBD2. Germline CDR1 DFQATT, CDR2 SNEGSKA (reference sequence). The CDR3 spans 14 residues. With 6 bases clipped from V and 3 bases from J, the junction kept 11 bases outside the gene matches. The CDR3, as DNA: TGCAGTGCACCTCCTAGCGGAGCAGGCTACGAGCAGTACTTC. Amino acids: CSAPPSGAGYEQYF.

This clonotype was seen just once. Since a much larger clone is just one base distant, this may be a read error. The conserved final phenylalanine or tryptophan is absent from the CDR3, which likely points to a read error. The V gene is TRBV20-1, the J gene TRBJ2-7; TRBD2 agrees at 7 bases. This CDR3 region has 14 residues. CDR1 is DFQATT and CDR2 is SNEGSKA in the germline V gene (reference sequence). Trimming cost V 3 bases and J 3 bases; bases outside gene matches: 8. CDR3 protein: CSARTGGSNYEQYS. CDR3 DNA sequence: TGCAGTGCTAGGACCGGCGGGAGTAACTACGAGCAGTACTCC.

The J gene is TRBJ1-3, the V gene TRBV7-4, with D possibly being TRBD1 (6 bases). Trimming left V 2 bases short and J 3 bases short, with 8 bases between. The germline V gene encodes CDR1 SGHVT and CDR2 SQSDAQ. CDR3 length equals 14 residues. CDR3 in amino acids: CASSLSGDGNTIYF. The CDR3 region has the DNA TGTGCCAGCAGCTTATCAGGGGATGGAAACACCATATATTTT.

This clonotype came up many times. This chain connects TRBV20-1 to TRBJ1-6; TRBD1 matches 7 bases. From germline, CDR1 is DFQATT and CDR2 SNEGSKA (reference sequence). Trimming cost V 0 bases and J 10 bases; bases outside gene matches: 12. The length of the CDR3 is 16 residues. Written as DNA, the CDR3 is TGCAGTGCTAGAGATCGGGGAAAAGGGGGCGTCTCACCCCTCCACTTT. It is translated as CSARDRGKGGVSPLHF.

This clonotype showed up just a few times. The chain joins TRBV10-2 to TRBJ1-2; D might be TRBD1 (6 bases). The CDR3 has 15 residues. The V gene lost 3 bases and the J gene lost 4 bases, with 15 bases spanning the gap. Germline V gene lookup returns CDR1 WSHSY and CDR2 SAAADI. DNA of the CDR3: TGCGCCAGCAGTGACCTACGGGGGCTTGGCTATGGCTACACCTTC. Amino acids: CASSDLRGLGYGYTF.

This clonotype was recorded many times. The chain uses TRBV11-1 and TRBJ2-3; D remains unclear. CDR1 is SGHAT and CDR2 is FQDESV in the germline V gene (reference sequence). V was shortened by 4 bases and J by 6 bases, with 11 bases between the two germline ends. The CDR3 totals 13 residues. CDR3 nucleotide sequence: TGTGCCAGCAGCTCCCCCTCCGCCGATACGCAGTATTTT. The encoded protein is CASSSPSADTQYF.